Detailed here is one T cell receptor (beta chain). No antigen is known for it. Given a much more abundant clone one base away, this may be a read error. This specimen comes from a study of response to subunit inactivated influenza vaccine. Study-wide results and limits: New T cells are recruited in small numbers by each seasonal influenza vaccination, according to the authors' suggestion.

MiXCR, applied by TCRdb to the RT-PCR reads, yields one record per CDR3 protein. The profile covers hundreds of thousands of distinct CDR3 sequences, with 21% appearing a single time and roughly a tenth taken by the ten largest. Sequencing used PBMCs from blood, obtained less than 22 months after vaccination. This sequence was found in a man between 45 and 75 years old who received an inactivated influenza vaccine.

The CDR3 reads CASSQEGRATNYGYAF. In DNA form, the CDR3 reads TGCGCCAGCAGCCAAGAGGGACGGGCAACTAACTATGGCTACGCCTTC. The V call is TRBV4-1, the J call TRBJ1-2, with a weak D call TRBD1 (5 bases). The CDR3 is made up of 16 amino acids. Germline CDR1 reads MGHRA; CDR2 reads YSYEKL.